This TCR beta chain was identified during a study of blood T cells in healthy people across ages. For the second PCR, which ran for about 6 to 11 cycles, a sample-barcoded 5' primer and a J-beta primer mix were used. Every individual sample yielded 3 million or more paired-end reads (each containing CDR3). TCRdb re-called the 5' RACE reads with MiXCR, one entry per CDR3 protein. The table records fewer than 900,000 distinct CDR3 sequences, roughly 40% of them present only once. To note about this clonotype: The antigen is not known.

V was clipped by 0 bases and J by 7 bases; unmatched bases: 4. This CDR3 is built from 14 residues. The germline CDR1 and CDR2 sequences are DFQATT and SNEGSKA (reference sequence). Findings of the study overall: The authors considered diversity estimates from one million T cells to be underestimates.

The chain combines TRBV20-1 with TRBJ1-5; TRBD1 matches at 9 bases. The receptor was isolated from a man aged 18 to 30 in good health. The sample comprised blood. The CDR3 spells CSAREGTGIQPQHF. CDR3 DNA: TGCAGTGCTAGAGAAGGGACAGGGATCCAGCCCCAGCATTTT.